Listed below are T cell receptor beta chains from one sample, sequenced in a study of CD8+ T cells in alopecia areata. TCRdb's table, derived via immunoSEQ multiplex PCR, lists solely in-frame clones and lacks some. This table has over 200,000 clones, 57% appearing once. The sample consisted of CD4+ T cells sorted from blood, taken at week 0. Every receptor here comes from a human donor with alopecia areata. CDR3s include the opening cysteine and the closing phenylalanine or tryptophan. The order of the fields is clone size, J gene, D gene, V gene, CDR3 DNA, CDR3 protein. D genes are given only for firm matches. Clone size is given for some rows only: seen once, a few or many times, or a class if the clone is expanded.

few TRBJ1-5 - TRBV7-2 TGTGCCAGCACCAACCCCTCTCAGCCCCAGCATTTT CASTNPSQPQHF
- TRBJ1-1 - TRBV6-6 TGTGCCAGCAAAACCCGGAACACTGAAGCTTTCTTT CASKTRNTEAFF
few TRBJ2-3 TRBD2 TRBV11-1 TGTGCCAGCAGCTTAGGAGGGACGACTAGCAGATTT CASSLGGTTSRF
- TRBJ2-1 - TRBV28 TGTGCCAGCAGTTTTGGGTTCTACAATGAGCAGTTCTTC CASSFGFYNEQFF
- TRBJ1-6 - TRBV6-5 TGTGCCAGCAGTTACAGTGTTAGGCCGTCTTCACCCCTCCACTTT CASSYSVRPSSPLHF
- TRBJ2-3 TRBD1 TRBV5-4 TGTGCCAGCAGCTTAAGTCCCGGGACAGGGGGCACAGATACGCAGTATTTT CASSLSPGTGGTDTQYF
few TRBJ1-4 - TRBV30 TGTGCCTGGAGTGACAGGAGAATGAATCAACTGTTTTTT CAWSDRRMNQLFF
- TRBJ1-1 TRBD1 TRBV6-6 TGTGCCAGCAAGTGGGACAGGGGGTTGGCTGAAGCTTTCTTT CASKWDRGLAEAFF
few TRBJ2-7 TRBD1 TRBV29-1 TGCAGCGTTGGACAGGGGGCCAACGAGCAGTACTTC CSVGQGANEQYF
- TRBJ2-5 TRBD2 TRBV7-7 TGTGCTAGCAGCTTCGGCGGGAGAGTGGAGACCCAGTACTTC CASSFGGRVETQYF
- TRBJ1-2 - TRBV7-2 TGTGCCAGCAGCTTAGGGTGGAAGGGCTACACCTTC CASSLGWKGYTF
- TRBJ1-2 TRBD1 TRBV6-1 TGTGCCAGCAACCCTCGAGGGACAGCCTTCTATGGCTACACCTTC CASNPRGTAFYGYTF
- TRBJ2-1 TRBD1 TRBV6-1 TGTGCCAGCAGTGTAGGGACAGGGAGGGCCAGTGAGCAGTTCTTC CASSVGTGRASEQFF
- TRBJ2-7 - TRBV7-2 TGTGCCAGCACCCGAGGGTCCACCTACGAGCAGTACTTC CASTRGSTYEQYF
- TRBJ2-5 TRBD2 TRBV5-1 TGCGCCAGCAGCTGGACTAGCGGGAGACAGGAGACCCAGTACTTC CASSWTSGRQETQYF
- TRBJ1-6 - TRBV10-3 TGTGCCATCAGTGACCGTACCAATAATTCACCCCTCCACTTT CAISDRTNNSPLHF
- TRBJ1-1 - TRBV6-6 TGTGCCAGCAGTTACTATGGATCCGGGGAAGCTTTCTTT CASSYYGSGEAFF
- TRBJ1-2 - TRBV2 TGTGCCAGCACCGCTCAGGGAGACTATGGCTACACCTTC CASTAQGDYGYTF
- TRBJ2-7 TRBD1 TRBV28 TGTGCCAGCATCGGATCGGGGACAGACAACACCTACGAGCAGTACTTC CASIGSGTDNTYEQYF
- TRBJ1-1 - TRBV9 TGTGCCAGCAGCGTGGACCCGGGTCTCGGAGGCACTGAAGCTTTCTTT CASSVDPGLGGTEAFF
- TRBJ2-1 TRBD1 TRBV19 TGTGCCACCATGGGACAGTATGAGAGGGGTGAGCAGTTCTTC CATMGQYERGEQFF
- TRBJ1-5 TRBD1 TRBV30 TGTGCCTGGACGAGGGACGGGACAGGGCCCCAGCATTTT CAWTRDGTGPQHF
- TRBJ2-7 TRBD2 TRBV4-1 TGCGCCAGCAGCCGACTAGCGGGAGTACGCGAGCAGTACTTC CASSRLAGVREQYF
- TRBJ1-1 - TRBV30 TGTGCCTGGAGTCTTCAGGCAGGGCAGCGCACTGAAGCTTTCTTT CAWSLQAGQRTEAFF
- TRBJ2-5 TRBD1 TRBV5-1 TGCGCCAGCAGCTCTGGACAGGGGATACAAGAGACCCAGTACTTC CASSSGQGIQETQYF
- TRBJ1-2 TRBD1 TRBV28 TGTGCCAGCAGGAACTCACAGGGGGCAGGCTATGGCTACACCTTC CASRNSQGAGYGYTF
few TRBJ1-1 - TRBV6-1 TGTGCCAGCATCTCGGCAGGGAGTGACACTGAAGCTTTCTTT CASISAGSDTEAFF
- TRBJ2-7 TRBD1 TRBV5-4 TGTGCCAGCAGCCGGGGACAGGGATTCTACGAGCAGTACTTC CASSRGQGFYEQYF
- TRBJ2-1 - TRBV29-1 TGCAGCGTTGGGACTCCAAACAATGAGCAGTTCTTC CSVGTPNNEQFF
once TRBJ2-1 TRBD1 TRBV4-2 TGTGCCAGCAGTCTCACCCAGGGGGTAAGCTCCTACAATGAGCAGTTCTTC CASSLTQGVSSYNEQFF
- TRBJ2-7 TRBD1 TRBV15 TGTGCCACCAGCCTTGACAGGGGTGGAGAGCAGTACTTC CATSLDRGGEQYF
- TRBJ2-7 - TRBV5-1 TGCGCCAGCAGCTCCCCTAGCGCTGACACCGGGTACGAGCAGTACTTC CASSSPSADTGYEQYF
- TRBJ1-1 - TRBV30 TGTGCCTGGAGTCCACTGACAGCGAAGAACACTGAAGCTTTCTTT CAWSPLTAKNTEAFF
- TRBJ1-1 TRBD1 TRBV29-1 TGCAGCGTGGATCCGGGACAGTACGACACTGAAGCTTTCTTT CSVDPGQYDTEAFF
- TRBJ1-1 - TRBV4-1 TGCGCCAGCAGCCAAGAGGGTCAGGGGCTCTTTCGAGCTTTCTTT CASSQEGQGLFRAFF
few TRBJ2-3 TRBD2 TRBV30 TGTGCCTGCGAGCGGGGGTTCACAGATACGCAGTATTTT CACERGFTDTQYF
few TRBJ2-1 TRBD1 TRBV29-1 TGCAGCACCGGGGGGACAGGGGGCTCCTCCTACAATGAGCAGTTCTTC CSTGGTGGSSYNEQFF
few TRBJ2-7 - TRBV27 TGTGCCAGCACCCAAAAGTTCCAAGTGGGTTACGAGCAGTACTTC CASTQKFQVGYEQYF
- TRBJ2-7 - TRBV30 TGTGCCTACCAACTGCGGTCGAAATTGTACGAGCAGTACTTC CAYQLRSKLYEQYF
- TRBJ1-5 - TRBV7-9 TGTGCCAGCAGCTTTATGGGGAATCAGCCCCAGCATTTT CASSFMGNQPQHF